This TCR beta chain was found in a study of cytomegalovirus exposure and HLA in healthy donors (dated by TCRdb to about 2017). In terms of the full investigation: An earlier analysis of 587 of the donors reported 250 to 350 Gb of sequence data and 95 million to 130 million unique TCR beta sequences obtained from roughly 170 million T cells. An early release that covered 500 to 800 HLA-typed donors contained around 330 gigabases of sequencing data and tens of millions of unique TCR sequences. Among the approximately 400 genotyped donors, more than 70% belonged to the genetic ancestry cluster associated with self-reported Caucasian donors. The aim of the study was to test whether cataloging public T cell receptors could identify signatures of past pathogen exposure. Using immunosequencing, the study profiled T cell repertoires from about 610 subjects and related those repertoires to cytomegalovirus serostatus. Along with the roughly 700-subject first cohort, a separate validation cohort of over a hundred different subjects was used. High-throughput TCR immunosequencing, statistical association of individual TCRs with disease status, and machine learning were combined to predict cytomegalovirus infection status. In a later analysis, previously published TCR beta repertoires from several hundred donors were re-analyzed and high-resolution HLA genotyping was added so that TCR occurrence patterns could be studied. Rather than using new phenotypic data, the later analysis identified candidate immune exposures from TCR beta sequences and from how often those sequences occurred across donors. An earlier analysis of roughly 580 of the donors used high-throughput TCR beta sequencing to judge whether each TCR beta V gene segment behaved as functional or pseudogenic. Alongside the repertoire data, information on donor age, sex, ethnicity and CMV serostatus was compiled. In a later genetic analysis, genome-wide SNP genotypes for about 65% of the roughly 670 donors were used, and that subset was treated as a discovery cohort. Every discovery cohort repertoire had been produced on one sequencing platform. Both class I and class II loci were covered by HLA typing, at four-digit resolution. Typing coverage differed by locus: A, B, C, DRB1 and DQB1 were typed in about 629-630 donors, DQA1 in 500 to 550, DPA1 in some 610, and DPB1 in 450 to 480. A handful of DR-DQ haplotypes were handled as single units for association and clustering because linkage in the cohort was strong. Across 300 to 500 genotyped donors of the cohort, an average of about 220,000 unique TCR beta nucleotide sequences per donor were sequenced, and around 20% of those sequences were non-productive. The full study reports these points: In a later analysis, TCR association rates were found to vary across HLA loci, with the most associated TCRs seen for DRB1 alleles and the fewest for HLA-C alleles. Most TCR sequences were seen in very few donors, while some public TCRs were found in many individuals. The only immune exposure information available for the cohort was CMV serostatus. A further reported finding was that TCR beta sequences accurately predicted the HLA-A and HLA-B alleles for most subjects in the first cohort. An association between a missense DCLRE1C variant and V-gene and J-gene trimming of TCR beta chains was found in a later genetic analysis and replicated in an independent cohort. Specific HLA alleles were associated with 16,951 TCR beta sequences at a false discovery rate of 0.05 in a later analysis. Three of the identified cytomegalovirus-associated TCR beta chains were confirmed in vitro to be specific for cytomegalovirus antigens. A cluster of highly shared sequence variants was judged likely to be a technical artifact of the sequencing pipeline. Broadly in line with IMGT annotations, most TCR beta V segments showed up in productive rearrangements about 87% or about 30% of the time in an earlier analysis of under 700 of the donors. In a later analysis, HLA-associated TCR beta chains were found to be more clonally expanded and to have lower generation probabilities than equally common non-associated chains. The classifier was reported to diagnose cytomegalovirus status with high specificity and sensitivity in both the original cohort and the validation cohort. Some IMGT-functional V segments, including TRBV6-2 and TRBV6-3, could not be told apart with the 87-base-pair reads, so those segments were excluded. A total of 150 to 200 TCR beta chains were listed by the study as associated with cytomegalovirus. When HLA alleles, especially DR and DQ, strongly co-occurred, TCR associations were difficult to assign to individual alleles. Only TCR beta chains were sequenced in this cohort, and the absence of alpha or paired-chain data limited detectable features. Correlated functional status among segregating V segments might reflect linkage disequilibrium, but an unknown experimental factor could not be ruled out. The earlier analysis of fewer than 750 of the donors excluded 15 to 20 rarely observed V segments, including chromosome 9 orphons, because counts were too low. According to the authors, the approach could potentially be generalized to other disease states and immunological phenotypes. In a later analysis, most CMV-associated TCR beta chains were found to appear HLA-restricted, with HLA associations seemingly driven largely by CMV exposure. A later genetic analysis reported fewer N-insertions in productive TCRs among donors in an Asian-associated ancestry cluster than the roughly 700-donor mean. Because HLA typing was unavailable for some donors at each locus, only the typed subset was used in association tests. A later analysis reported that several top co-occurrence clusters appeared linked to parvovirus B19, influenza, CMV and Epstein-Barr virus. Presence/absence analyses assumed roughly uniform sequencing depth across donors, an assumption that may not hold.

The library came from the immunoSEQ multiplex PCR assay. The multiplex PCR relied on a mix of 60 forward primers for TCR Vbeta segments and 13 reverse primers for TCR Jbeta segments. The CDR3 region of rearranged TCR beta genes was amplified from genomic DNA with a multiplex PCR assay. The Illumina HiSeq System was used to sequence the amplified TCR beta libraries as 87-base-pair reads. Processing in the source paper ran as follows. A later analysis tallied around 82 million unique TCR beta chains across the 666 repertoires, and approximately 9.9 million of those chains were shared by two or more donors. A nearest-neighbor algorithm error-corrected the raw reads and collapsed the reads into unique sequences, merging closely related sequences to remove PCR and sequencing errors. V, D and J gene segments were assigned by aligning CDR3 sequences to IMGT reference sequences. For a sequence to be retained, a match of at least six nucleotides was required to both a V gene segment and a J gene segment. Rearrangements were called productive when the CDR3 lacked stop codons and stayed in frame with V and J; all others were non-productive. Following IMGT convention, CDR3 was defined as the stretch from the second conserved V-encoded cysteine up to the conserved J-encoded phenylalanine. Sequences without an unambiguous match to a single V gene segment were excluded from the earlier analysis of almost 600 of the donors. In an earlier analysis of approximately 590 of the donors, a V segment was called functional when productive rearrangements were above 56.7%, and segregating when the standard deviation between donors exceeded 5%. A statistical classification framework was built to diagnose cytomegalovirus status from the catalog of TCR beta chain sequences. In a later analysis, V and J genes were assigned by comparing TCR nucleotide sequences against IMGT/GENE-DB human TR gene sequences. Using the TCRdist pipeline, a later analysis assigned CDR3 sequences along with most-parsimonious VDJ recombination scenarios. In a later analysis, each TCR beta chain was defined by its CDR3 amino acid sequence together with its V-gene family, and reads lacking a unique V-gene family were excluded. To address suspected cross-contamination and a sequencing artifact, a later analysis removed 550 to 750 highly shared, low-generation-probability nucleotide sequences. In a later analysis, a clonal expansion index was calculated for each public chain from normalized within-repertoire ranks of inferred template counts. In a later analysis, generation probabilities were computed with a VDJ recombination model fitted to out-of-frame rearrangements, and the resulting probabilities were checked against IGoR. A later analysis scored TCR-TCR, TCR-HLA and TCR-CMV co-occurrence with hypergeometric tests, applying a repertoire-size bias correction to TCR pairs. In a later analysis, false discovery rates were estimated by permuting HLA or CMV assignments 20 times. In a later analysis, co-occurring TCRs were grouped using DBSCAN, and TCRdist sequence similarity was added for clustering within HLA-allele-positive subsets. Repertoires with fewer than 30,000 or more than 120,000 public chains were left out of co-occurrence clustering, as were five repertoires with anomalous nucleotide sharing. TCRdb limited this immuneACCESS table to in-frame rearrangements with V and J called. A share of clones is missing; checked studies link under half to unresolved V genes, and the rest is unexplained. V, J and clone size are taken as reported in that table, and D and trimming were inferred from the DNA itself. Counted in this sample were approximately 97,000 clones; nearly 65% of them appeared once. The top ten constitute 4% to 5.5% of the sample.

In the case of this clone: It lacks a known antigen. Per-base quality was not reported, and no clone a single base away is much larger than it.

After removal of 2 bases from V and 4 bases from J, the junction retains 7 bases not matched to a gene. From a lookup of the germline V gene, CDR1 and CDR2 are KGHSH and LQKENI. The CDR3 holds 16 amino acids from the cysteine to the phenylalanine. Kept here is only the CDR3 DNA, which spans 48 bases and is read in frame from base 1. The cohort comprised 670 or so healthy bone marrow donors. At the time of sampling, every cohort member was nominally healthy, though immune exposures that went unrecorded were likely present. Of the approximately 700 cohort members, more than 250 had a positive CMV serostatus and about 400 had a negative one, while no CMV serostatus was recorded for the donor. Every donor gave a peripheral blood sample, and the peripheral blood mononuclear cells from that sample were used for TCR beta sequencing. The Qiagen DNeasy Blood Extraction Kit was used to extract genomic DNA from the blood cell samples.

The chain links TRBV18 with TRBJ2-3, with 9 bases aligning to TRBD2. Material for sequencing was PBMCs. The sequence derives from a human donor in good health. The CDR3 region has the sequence CASSPAPSGMADTQYF. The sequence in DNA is TGTGCCAGCTCACCAGCACCTAGCGGGATGGCAGATACGCAGTATTTT.